Below, 18 T cell receptor beta chains from the same sample are listed, as sequenced in a study of blood T cell repertoires in COVID-19 (dated by TCRdb to 2020 to 2022). Libraries came from the immunoSEQ multiplex PCR assay. This is the immuneACCESS table as TCRdb keeps it, with only in-frame sequences that have V and J called. A part of the clones is gone; compared with another copy, unresolved V genes explain less than half, and the rest is unexplained. This sample has around 110,000 clones in its table, and approximately 80% of those were observed once. The ten largest make up just under 7.5% of the sample. Sequenced input: peripheral blood. Receptors were obtained from a man between 70 and 80 years old with active or convalescent COVID-19.

The chain employs TRBV24-1 and TRBJ1-2; no reliable D call. With 4 bases removed from V and 3 bases from J, the gap between germline ends came to 11 bases. CDR1 and CDR2 from the germline V gene are KGHDR and SFDVKD. The CDR3 runs 14 residues. The CDR3 here is CATSDNRHHYGYTF. The CDR3 DNA sequence: TGTGCCACCAGTGACAACCGACACCACTATGGCTACACCTTC.

CDR3 in amino acids: CATSELDRLEGGELFF. CDR3 coding DNA: TGTGCCACCAGTGAATTGGACAGGCTAGAAGGCGGGGAGCTGTTTTTT. The J gene is TRBJ2-2, the V gene TRBV24-1, with 7 positions matching TRBD1. The CDR3 sequence is 16 residues long. Unmatched junction bases numbered 11, after V lost 4 bases and J lost 7 bases. CDR1 and CDR2 (germline): KGHDR, SFDVKD.

The chain is built from TRBV11-2 and TRBJ2-7, with 13 bases that match TRBD2. CDR3 length: 15 amino acids. Trimming removed 1 base from V and 4 bases from J; junction bases left unmatched: 1. Germline V gives CDR1 SGHAT, CDR2 FQNNGV. The CDR3 sequence: CASSLVLAGGYEQYF. The CDR3 coding sequence is TGTGCCAGCAGCTTAGTACTAGCGGGAGGGTACGAGCAGTACTTC.

This sequence joins TRBV11-3 and TRBJ2-2, with 9 bases fitting TRBD1. The ends lost 5 bases at V and 3 bases at J; junction bases unmatched: 4. The CDR3 length is 15 residues. Germline values: CDR1 SGHNT, CDR2 YENEEA. The CDR3: CASSRGDRDTGELFF. The CDR3 nucleotides are TGTGCCAGCAGCCGCGGGGACAGGGACACCGGGGAGCTGTTTTTT.

CDR3 sequence reads: CASSRAMGDKENIQYF. The CDR3 region has the DNA TGTGCCAGCAGTCGAGCGATGGGGGACAAGGAAAACATTCAGTACTTC. J is TRBJ2-4 and V is TRBV6-6; the D gene is possibly TRBD1 (6 bases). Germline CDR1 is MNHNY and CDR2 is SVGAGI (reference sequence). V was cut by 5 bases and J by 5 bases, with 19 bases left in between. CDR3 length equals 16 residues.

The chain combines TRBV5-1 with TRBJ1-2; 10 bases match TRBD1. V lost 7 bases, J lost 5 bases, and 14 bases stayed unmatched. Germline values: CDR1 SGHRS, CDR2 YFSETQ. The CDR3 covers 16 residues. The CDR3 region is CASATTPGQGMYGYTF. The CDR3 DNA is TGCGCCAGCGCAACCACCCCGGGACAGGGGATGTATGGCTACACCTTC.

Written as DNA, the CDR3 is TGTGCCAGCAGAGTTACAGGGACGGCCACTGAAGCTTTCTTT. This encodes CASRVTGTATEAFF. The genes are TRBV6-4 and TRBJ1-1; D might be TRBD1 (6 bases). CDR1 and CDR2 from the germline V gene are MRHNA and SNTAGT. The CDR3 spans 14 residues. V lost 6 bases to trimming and J lost 4 bases, with 15 bases between them.

The chain joins TRBV9 to TRBJ2-1; 11 bases line up with TRBD2. The junction had 4 bases not matched to a gene; V was cut back by 1 base and J by 7 bases. Germline V gene lookup returns CDR1 SGDLS and CDR2 YYNGEE. The length of the CDR3 is 15 residues. CDR3 protein: CASSVYPSGGNEQFF. As DNA, the CDR3 is TGTGCCAGCAGCGTATATCCTAGCGGGGGGAATGAGCAGTTCTTC.

The chain is built from TRBV5-1 and TRBJ1-6, with D maybe TRBD1 (6 bases). Germline V CDR1 and CDR2: SGHRS, YFSETQ. This CDR3 has 13 amino acids. V lost 3 bases and J 9 bases, leaving 10 bases between the germline ends. The CDR3 sequence: CASSSQGFSPLHF. In nucleotides, the CDR3 is TGCGCCAGCAGCTCACAGGGTTTTTCACCCCTCCACTTT.

The CDR3 spells CASNGQGLMNTEAFF. The DNA for the CDR3 is TGTGCCAGCAACGGACAGGGGCTAATGAACACTGAAGCTTTCTTT. V gene TRBV9 combines with J gene TRBJ1-1, with 9 bases lining up with TRBD1. J gave up 0 bases and V 6 bases, and 6 bases lay outside the gene matches. This CDR3 is 15 amino acids long. Germline V lookup: CDR1 SGDLS, CDR2 YYNGEE.

V is TRBV19 and J is TRBJ2-5, with D possibly being TRBD2 (5 bases). The germline V and J ends were trimmed by 3 bases and 2 bases, with 13 bases remaining between them. CDR1 is LNHDA and CDR2 is SQIVND in the germline V gene (reference sequence). The CDR3 has 15 residues. Here the CDR3 DNA reads TGTGCCAGTAGTATGAGTCGAGCGGTACAAGAGACCCAGTACTTC. As protein: CASSMSRAVQETQYF. Drawing the rest from reference TRBV19 and TRBJ2-5, the complete variable domain is DGGITQSPKYLFRKEGQNVTLSCEQNLNHDAMYWYRQDPGQGLRLIYYSQIVNDFQKGDIAEGYSVSREKKESFPLTVTSAQKNPTAFYLCASSMSRAVQETQYFGPGTRLLVL.

Comments on this clone: Other DNA sequences in the same sample also yield this CDR3. The CDR3: CASSLYRNTEAFF. The DNA of the CDR3 is TGTGCCAGCAGTTTATACAGAAACACTGAAGCTTTCTTT. This chain joins TRBV27 and TRBJ1-1; no reliable D call. With 1 base removed from V and 2 bases from J, the gap between germline ends came to 5 bases. Germline assignment: CDR1 MNHEY and CDR2 SMNVEV (reference sequence). The CDR3 consists of 13 residues.

CDR3 sequence (DNA): TGTGCCAGCAGTCTTAGCGGGAGGGCCACCGGGGAGCTGTTTTTT. It encodes CASSLSGRATGELFF. The chain uses TRBV27 and TRBJ2-2; 11 positions match TRBD2. Unmatched junction bases numbered 3, after V lost 5 bases and J lost 4 bases. This CDR3 is built from 15 residues. Germline CDR1 and CDR2: MNHEY and SMNVEV (reference sequence).

This chain links TRBV5-8 with TRBJ2-1, with 15 bases matching TRBD2. The CDR3 contains 19 residues. In germline, CDR1 is SGHTS, CDR2 YDEGEE. Losses at the gene ends were 4 bases for V and 4 bases for J; bases not matched to a gene: 12. CDR3 sequence reads: CASSPRTSGGGKIYNEQFF. DNA for the CDR3: TGTGCCAGCAGCCCACGGACTAGCGGGGGGGGCAAAATTTACAATGAGCAGTTCTTC.

This chain joins TRBV18 and TRBJ1-2, with D possibly TRBD1 on 6 matching bases. This CDR3 has 14 residues. V lost 4 bases, J lost 3 bases, and 12 bases lay in between. In germline, CDR1 is KGHSH, CDR2 LQKENI. CDR3 sequence: CASSQNRQDYGYTF. CDR3 coding DNA: TGTGCCAGCTCACAGAACCGACAGGACTATGGCTACACCTTC.

The chain carries TRBV5-4 and TRBJ2-1; D is uncertain. Deletions cut 2 bases from V and 0 bases from J, with 9 bases between. The CDR3 consists of 15 residues. The germline CDR1 and CDR2 sequences are SGHNT and YYREEE (reference sequence). Here the CDR3 DNA reads TGTGCCAGCAGCTTAGGCGGATCCTCCTACAATGAGCAGTTCTTC. The encoded protein is CASSLGGSSYNEQFF.

V and J are TRBV5-1 and TRBJ2-1; D possibly corresponds to TRBD1 (5 bases). CDR3 length: 11 residues. Germline lookup yields CDR1 SGHRS and CDR2 YFSETQ. V dropped 8 bases and J dropped 4 bases, with 7 bases sitting between them. This chain's CDR3 is CASQGYNEQFF. For the CDR3, the DNA is TGCGCCAGTCAGGGATACAATGAGCAGTTCTTC.

The J gene is TRBJ2-7, the V gene TRBV11-2; 9 positions match TRBD1. Germline V CDR1 and CDR2: SGHAT, FQNNGV. V shed 4 bases, J shed 3 bases, and the junction held 1 base outside the gene matches. There are 13 residues in the CDR3. The CDR3 DNA sequence: TGTGCCAGCAGCTCGACAGGGGGCTACGAGCAGTACTTC. Translation gives CASSSTGGYEQYF.